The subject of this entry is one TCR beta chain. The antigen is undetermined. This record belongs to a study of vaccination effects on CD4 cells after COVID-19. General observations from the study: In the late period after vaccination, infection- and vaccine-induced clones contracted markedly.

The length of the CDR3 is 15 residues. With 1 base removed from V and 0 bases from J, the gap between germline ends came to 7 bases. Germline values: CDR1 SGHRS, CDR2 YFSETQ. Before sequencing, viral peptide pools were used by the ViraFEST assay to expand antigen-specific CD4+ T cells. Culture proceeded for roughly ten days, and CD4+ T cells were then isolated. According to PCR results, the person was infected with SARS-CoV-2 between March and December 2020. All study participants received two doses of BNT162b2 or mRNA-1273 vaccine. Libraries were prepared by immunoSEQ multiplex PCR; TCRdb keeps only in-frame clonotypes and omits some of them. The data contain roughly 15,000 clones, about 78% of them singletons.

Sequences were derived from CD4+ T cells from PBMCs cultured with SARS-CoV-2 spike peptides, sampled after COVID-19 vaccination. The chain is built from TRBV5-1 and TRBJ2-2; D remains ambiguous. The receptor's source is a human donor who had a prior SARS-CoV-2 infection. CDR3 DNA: TGCGCCAGCAGCTTGCTCCCAGCGAACACCGGGGAGCTGTTTTTT. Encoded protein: CASSLLPANTGELFF.